This T cell receptor beta chain was identified in a study of cytomegalovirus exposure and HLA in healthy donors. There are 14 residues in the CDR3. The germline V gene has CDR1 SGHRS and CDR2 YFSETQ. V was trimmed by 4 bases and J by 0 bases, leaving 10 bases between them. In the PCR, 60 Vbeta and 13 Jbeta primers were used. Only in-frame clones appear in the TCRdb table, and some are missing; sequencing was by immunoSEQ multiplex PCR. The listing records tens of thousands of clones. This chain connects TRBV5-1 to TRBJ1-1; TRBD1 might be the D (5 bases). This receptor was identified in a human donor in good health. Sequencing used PBMCs. This CDR3 reads CASSPKTVNTEAFF. The CDR3 DNA sequence: TGCGCCAGCAGCCCTAAGACAGTGAACACTGAAGCTTTCTTT.